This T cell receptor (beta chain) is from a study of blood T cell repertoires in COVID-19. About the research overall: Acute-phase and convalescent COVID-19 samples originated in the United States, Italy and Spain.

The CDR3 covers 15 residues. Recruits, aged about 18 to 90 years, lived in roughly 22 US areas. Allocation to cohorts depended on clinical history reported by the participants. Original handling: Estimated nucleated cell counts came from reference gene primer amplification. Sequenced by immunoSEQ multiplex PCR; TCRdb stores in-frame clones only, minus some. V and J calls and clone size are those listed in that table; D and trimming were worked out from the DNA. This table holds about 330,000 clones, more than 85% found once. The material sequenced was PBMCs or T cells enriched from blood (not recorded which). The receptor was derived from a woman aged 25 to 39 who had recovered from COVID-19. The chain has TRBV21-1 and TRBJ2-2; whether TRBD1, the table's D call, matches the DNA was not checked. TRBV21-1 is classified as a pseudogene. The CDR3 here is CASSEPGELTGELFF. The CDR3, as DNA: TGTGCCAGCAGCGAACCAGGTGAACTTACCGGGGAGCTGTTTTTT.